This TCR beta chain was observed in a study of T cells in Graves' hyperthyroidism and ophthalmopathy. General study findings and limits: A model built on 13 V-J features separated ophthalmopathy from stable hyperthyroidism.

There are a few counts of this clonotype. Its antigen is not identified. The CDR3 length is 16 residues. Germline V lookup: CDR1 GTSNPN, CDR2 SVGIG (reference sequence). V was trimmed by 4 bases and J by 1 base, leaving 16 bases between them. From RNA transcripts, TCR beta CDR3 regions were amplified. The TCR CDR3 was amplified in a first-round RT-PCR using the HTBI primer set. TCRdb passed the multiplex PCR reads through MiXCR, listing each CDR3 protein once. The repertoire includes a few hundred thousand distinct CDR3 sequences, about 13% of them detected once, and under 25% sits in the top ten. The V gene is TRBV30, the J gene TRBJ2-2; possible D gene TRBD1, 7 bases. Sequenced input: blood. The clonotype originates from a man aged 25-45 years with Graves' hyperthyroidism that later progressed to Graves' ophthalmopathy. CDR3 DNA: TGTGCCTGGATTTCCGCGGGGACAGTGAACACCGGGGAGCTGTTTTTT. This gives the protein CAWISAGTVNTGELFF.